This T cell receptor beta chain was sequenced for a study of molecular identifiers for immune sequencing clone quantification. Background on the study: Split five ways in replicates, RNA from approximately 20,000 or 100,000 naive CD8 cells had four portions sequenced. Points from the study as a whole: Highly expanded clone sizes could be underestimated by identical TCR molecules that share a barcode. In naive cells, clones above 20 RNA copies held under 1% of molecules, whereas in effector cells they held over 97%.

The CDR3 extends over 15 amino acids. Germline loops: CDR1 SGHDN, CDR2 FVKESK. With 2 bases clipped from V and 3 bases from J, the junction kept 6 bases outside the gene matches. MiXCR, applied by TCRdb to the PCR reads, yields one record per CDR3 protein. Of 35,000 or so distinct CDR3 sequences in the sample, approximately 17% were seen once. This clonotype was counted many times. What it recognizes is unknown. Sorting defined naive CD8 T cells as CD8+CD4-CCR7+CD45RA+. The source of this sequence is a human donor in good health. Some libraries in this study had Jurkat cell RNA spiked in. The chain uses TRBV14 and TRBJ2-7; 8 nucleotides match TRBD2. Material for sequencing was naive CD8+ T cells from blood, with Jurkat cell RNA spiked in. Subset: FACS-sorted CD8+CD4-CCR7+CD45RA+ naive T cells. This chain's CDR3 is CASSQWTSNYYEQYF. In DNA, the CDR3 is TGTGCCAGCAGCCAATGGACTAGCAACTACTACGAGCAGTACTTC.